The clone carrying this T cell receptor (beta chain) has a handful of counts. What it binds is unknown. The entry originates in a study of T cells after yellow fever vaccination. Study context: Preparation used SMART-Seq v4 Ultra Low Input for the low-cell-number fractions.

TCRdb processed the 5' RACE reads anew with MiXCR; each CDR3 protein has one entry. Here the sample spans around 590,000 distinct CDR3 sequences, approximately 13% being singletons. This CDR3 is 16 amino acids long. The germline V gene encodes CDR1 SGHNT and CDR2 YYREEE (reference sequence). V lost 4 bases to trimming and J lost 7 bases; unmatched junction nucleotides: 10. Study-level findings and limits: The CD4 compartment and the CD8 compartment contained a small share of clonotypes in common. Peaking on day 5 versus 15, the secondary response was faster but weaker.

The V call is TRBV5-4, the J call TRBJ2-1, with TRBD2 matching over 11 bases. The sequence derives from a man aged 30 to 39 who received the YFV17D yellow fever vaccine. Sequenced here: PBMCs, sampled on the day of the yellow fever booster vaccination. The CDR3 loop is CASSRWGLADNNEQFF. Here the CDR3 DNA reads TGTGCCAGCAGCAGATGGGGACTAGCGGATAATAATGAGCAGTTCTTC.